Sequencing of this T cell receptor (beta chain) was carried out in a study of blood T cell repertoires in COVID-19. Germline-derived CDR1 and CDR2 are SGHRS and YFSETQ. The CDR3 has 16 residues. The trim removed 2 bases at V and 5 bases at J, leaving 9 bases unmatched. Clones were read by immunoSEQ multiplex PCR, and TCRdb kept only the in-frame ones, dropping some. The sample consists of about 320,000 clones, roughly nine tenths of them appearing once. The sample taken for sequencing was PBMCs or T cells enriched from blood (not recorded which). The chain recombines TRBV5-1 with TRBJ2-3; TRBD2 matches 9 bases. This receptor was identified in a woman aged 30 to 39 who had recovered from COVID-19. The CDR3 region is CASSFTSSGEGDTQYF. CDR3 bases: TGCGCCAGCAGCTTTACGTCTAGCGGGGAGGGAGATACGCAGTATTTT.